This T cell receptor (beta chain) was sequenced during a study of blood T cell repertoires in COVID-19. Sequencing used immunoSEQ multiplex PCR; TCRdb keeps in-frame clones, though not all of them. This sample yields 190,000 or so clones, of which around 85% are seen a single time; roughly 12% belongs to the top ten. Per germline, CDR1 LNHDA and CDR2 SQIVND (reference sequence). V dropped 5 bases and J dropped 4; count of bases not matched to a gene: 6. This CDR3 is 15 amino acids long. This clone was seen more than once but under ten times. Sequencing was done on a sample of peripheral blood. This clonotype originated in a man in his forties or fifties who had recovered from COVID-19. J is TRBJ2-1 and V is TRBV19; 9 bases fit TRBD1. CDR3 sequence: CASSQQDRGYNEQFF. CDR3 coding DNA: TGTGCCAGTAGTCAACAGGACAGGGGATACAATGAGCAGTTCTTC.